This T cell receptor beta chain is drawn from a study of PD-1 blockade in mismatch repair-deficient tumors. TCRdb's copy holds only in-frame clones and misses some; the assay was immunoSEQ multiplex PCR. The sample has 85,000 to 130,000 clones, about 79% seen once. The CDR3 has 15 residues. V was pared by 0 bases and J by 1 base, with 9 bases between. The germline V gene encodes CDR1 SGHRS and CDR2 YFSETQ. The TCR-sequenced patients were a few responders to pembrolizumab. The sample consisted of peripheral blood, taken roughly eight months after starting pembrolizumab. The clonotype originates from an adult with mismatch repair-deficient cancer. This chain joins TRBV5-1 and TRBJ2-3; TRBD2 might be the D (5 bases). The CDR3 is CASSLVWGGTDTQYF. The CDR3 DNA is TGCGCCAGCAGCTTGGTGTGGGGAGGCACAGATACGCAGTATTTT.